The entry below gives a single T cell receptor beta chain sequence along with its context. Its antigen is unknown. The assay was immunoSEQ multiplex PCR, and TCRdb's table has in-frame clones only and misses some. Among about 10,000 clones listed, approximately 80% were seen once. This sample is drawn from a study of tumor-infiltrating lymphocytes in localized non-small cell lung cancer. Background on the study: Several tumor histologies, both smoking statuses, and some post-neoadjuvant chemotherapy samples were included. Study-wide results and limits: Each assay used a separate piece of the same tissue. TCR sequencing covered a subset of patients with enough tissue.

The junction had 14 bases not matched to a gene; V was cut back by 4 bases and J by 6 bases. The CDR3 extends over 17 amino acids. Germline V gene data show CDR1 as SGHDT and CDR2 as YYEEEE. This receptor was identified in a human donor with non-small cell lung cancer. Material: uninvolved lung tissue not adjacent to the tumor. The gene calls are TRBV5-6 and TRBJ2-7; 12 nucleotides agree with TRBD2. CDR3: CASSPYVKLAGGSEQYF. CDR3 DNA sequence: TGTGCCAGCAGCCCCTATGTCAAACTAGCGGGGGGATCCGAGCAGTACTTC.